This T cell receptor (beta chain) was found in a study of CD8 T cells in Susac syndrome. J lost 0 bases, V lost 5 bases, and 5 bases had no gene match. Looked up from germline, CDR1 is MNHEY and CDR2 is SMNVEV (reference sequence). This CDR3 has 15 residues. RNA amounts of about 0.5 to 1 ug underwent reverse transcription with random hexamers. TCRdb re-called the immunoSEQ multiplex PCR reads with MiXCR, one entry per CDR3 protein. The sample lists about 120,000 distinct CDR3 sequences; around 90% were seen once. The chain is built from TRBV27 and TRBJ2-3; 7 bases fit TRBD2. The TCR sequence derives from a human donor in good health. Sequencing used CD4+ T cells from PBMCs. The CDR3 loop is CASSQLATSTDTQYF. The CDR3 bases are TGTGCCAGCAGTCAACTAGCGACTAGCACAGATACGCAGTATTTT.